A selection of T cell receptor beta chains follows, all from one sample in a study of T-cell memory formation after mild COVID-19. TCRdb reanalysed the 5' RACE reads using MiXCR and keeps one entry per CDR3 protein. The sample has roughly 240,000 distinct CDR3 sequences, about a sixth seen once. Specimen: PBMCs or a T cell subset sorted from them (not recorded which). All receptors come from a man aged 18 to 30 who had mild COVID-19 (a few samples of this study predate the infection). Cell type and time point are not known. CDR3s include the opening cysteine and the closing phenylalanine or tryptophan. The order of the fields is D gene, V gene, clone size, J gene, CDR3 DNA, CDR3 protein. The D gene is left open where the match is weak. Clone size is shown for a subset of rows, as once, few, many or a class of expanded clone.

>TRBD2|TRBV5-1|NA|TRBJ2-2
TGCGCCAGCAGCTTAGCTAGCGGGAACACCGGGGAGCTGTTTTTT
CASSLASGNTGELFF
>TRBD1|TRBV12-3/TRBV12-4|many|TRBJ2-3
TGTGCCAGCAGTTTTTTAGGGGGACAGGAAATAGATACGCAGTATTTT
CASSFLGGQEIDTQYF
>TRBD1|TRBV12-3/TRBV12-4|many|TRBJ1-2
TGTGCCAGCAGCCCGGGACAGGGATTCTATGGCTACACCTTC
CASSPGQGFYGYTF
>TRBD2|TRBV5-1|few|TRBJ2-5
TGCGCCAGCAGCCACGGGACTAGCGGAGAGACCCAGTACTTC
CASSHGTSGETQYF
>NA|TRBV6-2/TRBV6-3|NA|TRBJ1-1
TGTGCCAGCAGTTACCCGCGAAGTGGCACTGAAGCTTTCTTT
CASSYPRSGTEAFF
>TRBD2|TRBV15|NA|TRBJ2-5
TGTGCCACCAGCAGAGAACTAGCGGTAGAGACCCAGTACTTC
CATSRELAVETQYF
>NA|TRBV7-9|few|TRBJ1-4
TGTGCCAGCAGCCCAACGACACGGAATGGAAAACTGTTTTTT
CASSPTTRNGKLFF
>NA|TRBV7-6|few|TRBJ1-1
TGTGCCAGCAGCTCATTGACAGGAGTACGCACTGAAGCTTTCTTT
CASSSLTGVRTEAFF
>TRBD1|TRBV28|few|TRBJ1-2
TGTGCCAGCAGTTTATTAGGGACAGGGGGCTATGGCTACACCTTC
CASSLLGTGGYGYTF
>NA|TRBV12-5|few|TRBJ2-2
TGTGCTAGTGGACGCGACACCGGGGAGCTGTTTTTT
CASGRDTGELFF
>TRBD1|TRBV20-1|few|TRBJ2-2
TGCAGTGCTCCCCGGACAGGGGCCATTACGAACACCGGGGAGCTGTTTTTT
CSAPRTGAITNTGELFF
>TRBD1|TRBV20-1|few|TRBJ1-1
TGCAGTGTTCGGACAGGGAACACTGAAGCTTTCTTT
CSVRTGNTEAFF
>NA|TRBV15|many|TRBJ1-3
TGTGCCACCAGCAGAGTTTTCGGGGAAGGAAACACCATATATTTT
CATSRVFGEGNTIYF
>TRBD2|TRBV20-1|once|TRBJ2-7
TGCAGTGCTAGATTTAGCGGGGGGAGCCGCTACGAGCAGTACTTC
CSARFSGGSRYEQYF
>NA|TRBV6-5|few|TRBJ2-4
TGTGCCAGCAGCCGGAAGGAGGGTGCTGAGTACTTC
CASSRKEGAEYF
>NA|TRBV20-1|NA|TRBJ2-1
TGCAGTGCTAGCGGGGGCTCCTACAATGAGCAGTTCTTC
CSASGGSYNEQFF
>NA|TRBV12-3/TRBV12-4|NA|TRBJ2-1
TGTGCCAGCAGGGTACCCAGCTCCTACAATGAGCAGTTCTTC
CASRVPSSYNEQFF
>TRBD1|TRBV6-2/TRBV6-3|NA|TRBJ1-1
TGTGCCAGCAGCCTTCTCCAGGGGGTAAGGTACACTGAAGCTTTCTTT
CASSLLQGVRYTEAFF
>NA|TRBV10-3|NA|TRBJ2-5
TGTGCCATCAAGGGTGGCCCCGGGGAGACCCAGTACTTC
CAIKGGPGETQYF
>NA|TRBV7-9|few|TRBJ1-6
TGTGCCAGCAGCGTCGATCGTTCACCCCTCCACTTT
CASSVDRSPLHF
>TRBD1|TRBV4-3|many|TRBJ2-3
TGCGCCAGCAGCCAGTCCCCAGGGGGTGGTTTAGCAGATACGCAGTATTTT
CASSQSPGGGLADTQYF
>NA|TRBV5-5|NA|TRBJ1-2
TGTGCCAGCAGCTTGGCCGAGGGCGTGGACTATGGCTACACCTTC
CASSLAEGVDYGYTF
>NA|TRBV10-3|many|TRBJ2-7
TGTGCCATCAGGCCTACAGGGTACGAGCAGTACTTC
CAIRPTGYEQYF
>NA|TRBV4-3|few|TRBJ1-6
TGCGCCAGCAGCCAAGATGAGGCTTCGGGTTCACCCCTCCACTTT
CASSQDEASGSPLHF
>NA|TRBV11-2|few|TRBJ2-1
TGTGCCAGCAGGTTTCCGGGGCCTTACAATGAGCAGTTCTTC
CASRFPGPYNEQFF
>NA|TRBV5-1|few|TRBJ2-7
TGCGCCAGCAGCTTGGTGGGCAGGAGATACGAGCAGTACTTC
CASSLVGRRYEQYF
>NA|TRBV4-3|NA|TRBJ2-4
TGCGCCAGCAGCCAAGACGGGGTTGCCAAAAACATTCAGTACTTC
CASSQDGVAKNIQYF
>TRBD2|TRBV11-2|few|TRBJ2-3
TGTGCCAGCACCACGCCCGTAGCGGGGGGCACAGATACGCAGTATTTT
CASTTPVAGGTDTQYF
>TRBD1|TRBV5-5|NA|TRBJ2-3
TGTGCCAGCAGCTTGGTTGCAGGGGGCCCAGATACGCAGTATTTT
CASSLVAGGPDTQYF
>TRBD1|TRBV11-1|few|TRBJ2-5
TGTGCCAGCAGCTTTGCTGGCAGGGGGATGGAGACCCAGTACTTC
CASSFAGRGMETQYF
>NA|TRBV20-1|NA|TRBJ1-6
TGCAGTGCTAGAATTGGAAACGCCTATAATTCACCCCTCCACTTT
CSARIGNAYNSPLHF
>NA|TRBV5-6|NA|TRBJ2-1
TGTGCCAGCAGCCCCGAAGGCGGGATGGGTACCTACAATGAGCAGTTCTTC
CASSPEGGMGTYNEQFF
>TRBD1|TRBV5-1|NA|TRBJ2-1
TGCGCCAGCAGCCTTATCCGGGACAGGGGTGGCAATGAGCAGTTCTTC
CASSLIRDRGGNEQFF
>TRBD2|TRBV18|NA|TRBJ2-7
TGTGCCAGCTCACCAAGAGCGGGGGGTTATTACGAGCAGTACTTC
CASSPRAGGYYEQYF
>NA|TRBV6-6|NA|TRBJ1-2
TGTGCCAGCAGTTACGGAAGGGGGTTTGAGGGCTACACCTTC
CASSYGRGFEGYTF
>NA|TRBV20-1|few|TRBJ1-1
TGCAGTGCTAGAGATTTGCCGCCCGGGGCTTTCTTT
CSARDLPPGAFF
>TRBD1|TRBV7-2|NA|TRBJ1-3
TGTGCCAGCAGCCCCTTATACAGGGGTCCCTCTGGAAACACCATATATTTT
CASSPLYRGPSGNTIYF
>TRBD2|TRBV12-3/TRBV12-4|few|TRBJ2-5
TGTGCCAGCAGTTTAGGGCTAGCGGGGCTCCAAGAGACCCAGTACTTC
CASSLGLAGLQETQYF
>NA|TRBV7-8|NA|TRBJ2-7
TGTGCCAGCAGCCCCTCCCGCCTCGAGCAGTACTTC
CASSPSRLEQYF
>TRBD1|TRBV5-5|few|TRBJ2-7
TGTGCCAGCAGCCCACGGACAGGAGACCTCTCCTACGAGCAGTACTTC
CASSPRTGDLSYEQYF
>NA|TRBV24-1|NA|TRBJ2-1
TGTGCCACCAGTGATCCCGAGGGGGGAGGCAATGAGCAGTTCTTC
CATSDPEGGGNEQFF
>TRBD1|TRBV12-3/TRBV12-4|few|TRBJ2-1
TGTGCCAGCCGGGGACAGCACAATGAGCAGTTCTTC
CASRGQHNEQFF
>TRBD1|TRBV6-2/TRBV6-3|NA|TRBJ2-3
TGTGCCAGCAGGCCCGACAGGGGTCCGCAGTATTTT
CASRPDRGPQYF
>NA|TRBV20-1|NA|TRBJ1-1
TGCAGTGCTTGTGTGGACATGAACACTGAAGCTTTCTTT
CSACVDMNTEAFF
>NA|TRBV12-3/TRBV12-4|NA|TRBJ1-5
TGTGCCAGCAGTTACGGGGCCTTCAATCAGCCCCAGCATTTT
CASSYGAFNQPQHF
>NA|TRBV28|NA|TRBJ1-5
TGTGCCAGCAGTTTATATAATCAGCCCCAGCATTTT
CASSLYNQPQHF
>TRBD2|TRBV4-1|NA|TRBJ2-7
TGCGCCAGCAGACGACTAGCGGGTGAATACGAGCAGTACTTC
CASRRLAGEYEQYF
>TRBD1|TRBV10-3|few|TRBJ1-2
TGTGCCATCAGTGATGAGGGGACAGGGAGAGGCTACACCTTC
CAISDEGTGRGYTF
>TRBD1|TRBV20-1|NA|TRBJ1-1
TGCAGTGCTAGACGTGGACAGGGACACACTGAAGCTTTCTTT
CSARRGQGHTEAFF
>NA|TRBV7-9|many|TRBJ1-3
TGTGCCAGCAGCTTCCGAATACTCAGCTCTGGAAACACCATATATTTT
CASSFRILSSGNTIYF
>NA|TRBV6-1|NA|TRBJ1-2
TGTGCCAGCAGTGAACTGATGTCCTATGGCTACACCTTC
CASSELMSYGYTF
>NA|TRBV12-3/TRBV12-4|NA|TRBJ2-2
TGTGCCAGCAGTTTGGAGGGGGCGGGCACCGGGGAGCTGTTTTTT
CASSLEGAGTGELFF